Following are 24 T cell receptor beta chains from one sample sequenced in a study of circulating and synovial CD4+ cells in juvenile arthritis (dated by TCRdb to 2013 to 2016). To prepare the library, the immunoSEQ multiplex PCR assay was applied. TCRdb's version of the immuneACCESS table is confined to in-frame rearrangements and falls short of the full clone set. An unresolved V gene accounts for under half of the shortfall where checked; the remainder is of unknown origin. The sample includes around 15,000 clones, with around nine tenths observed a single time. Of the sample, approximately 0.7% is held by the ten largest clones. The specimen was CD4+ T cells from blood. Every receptor here comes from a human donor with juvenile idiopathic arthritis.

CDR3 nucleotides: TGTGCCAGTAGTATCCTTCGGGGAAGCAATGAGCAGTTCTTC. It is translated as CASSILRGSNEQFF. This chain uses TRBV19 with TRBJ2-1; D is perhaps TRBD2 (5 bases). V lost 3 bases to trimming and J lost 6 bases, with 12 bases between them. CDR3 length: 14 amino acids. Looked up from germline, CDR1 is LNHDA and CDR2 is SQIVND (reference sequence).

This clone occurred once. The gene calls are TRBV28 and TRBJ2-5, with TRBD1 matching 10 bases. The length of the CDR3 is 16 residues. Trimming at V came to 4 bases and at J to 4 bases, leaving 9 bases not matched to a gene. The germline V gene has CDR1 MDHEN and CDR2 SYDVKM. CDR3 DNA sequence: TGTGCCAGCAGTTCAAACCGACAGGGGGCTTTAGAGACCCAGTACTTC. Its protein is CASSSNRQGALETQYF.

This sequence joins TRBV5-6 and TRBJ2-6; tentative D call: TRBD1 (6 bases). Germline values: CDR1 SGHDT, CDR2 YYEEEE. Trimming stripped 4 bases from V and 2 bases from J, with 10 bases between. CDR3 length equals 15 residues. The chain's CDR3 is CASSPTGTGANVLTF. For the CDR3, the DNA is TGTGCCAGCAGCCCTACAGGGACTGGGGCCAACGTCCTGACTTTC.

V usage is TRBV19 and J usage is TRBJ2-7, with 8 bases fitting TRBD1. V shed 6 bases and J 3 bases; nucleotides not matched to a gene: 7. This CDR3 has 14 amino acids. Germline values: CDR1 LNHDA, CDR2 SQIVND (reference sequence). The CDR3 loop is CASRDRDRNYEQYF. The DNA of the CDR3 is TGTGCCAGTAGGGACCGGGACAGGAACTACGAGCAGTACTTC.

This clone appeared once. Here the CDR3 reads CAIRLPGLQYEQYF. The CDR3 nucleotides read TGTGCCATCAGATTACCGGGACTACAATACGAGCAGTACTTC. V and J are TRBV10-3 and TRBJ2-7; the match to TRBD2 covers 7 bases. CDR3 size: 14 residues. CDR1 and CDR2 (germline): ENHRY, SYGVKD. The V segment lost 6 bases and the J segment 4 bases; nucleotides outside the gene matches: 9.

The chain is built from TRBV19 and TRBJ1-5; D is possibly TRBD1 (6 bases). Trimming left V 1 base short and J 6 bases short, with 13 bases between. The CDR3 loop spans 15 amino acids. Germline V CDR1 and CDR2: LNHDA, SQIVND (reference sequence). CDR3 protein: CASSIVGGLRQPQHF. Here the CDR3 DNA reads TGTGCCAGTAGTATAGTGGGGGGGCTGCGTCAGCCCCAGCATTTT. Full variable domain (outside the CDR3, taken from reference TRBV19 and TRBJ1-5): DGGITQSPKYLFRKEGQNVTLSCEQNLNHDAMYWYRQDPGQGLRLIYYSQIVNDFQKGDIAEGYSVSREKKESFPLTVTSAQKNPTAFYLCASSIVGGLRQPQHFGDGTRLSIL.

The J gene is TRBJ1-1, the V gene TRBV7-3; no definite D call. Germline V gene data show CDR1 as SGHTA and CDR2 as FQGTGA. CDR3 size: 13 residues. Deletions cut 5 bases from V and 2 bases from J, with 9 bases between. Here the CDR3 reads CASSGQANTEAFF. CDR3 coding DNA: TGTGCCAGCAGCGGCCAGGCAAACACTGAAGCTTTCTTT.

This clone was seen only a few times. The V call is TRBV14, the J call TRBJ1-3, with a weak D call TRBD1 (6 bases). Trimming took off 3 bases at V and 0 bases at J, with 9 bases between the two ends. Germline CDR1 and CDR2: SGHDN and FVKESK. This CDR3 is built from 15 residues. CDR3 protein: CASSQRTASGNTIYF. CDR3 in DNA: TGTGCCAGCAGCCAGAGGACAGCCTCTGGAAACACCATATATTTT.

The V gene is TRBV18, the J gene TRBJ1-1; the match to TRBD1 covers 7 bases. The CDR3 runs 13 residues. CDR1 and CDR2 from the germline V gene are KGHSH and LQKENI. J gave up 1 base and V 7 bases, and 3 bases lay outside the gene matches. The CDR3 DNA is TGTGCCAGCTATAGACAGGGGAACACTGAAGCTTTCTTT. Amino acids: CASYRQGNTEAFF. Variable domain in full (rest from reference TRBV18 and TRBJ1-1): NAGVMQNPRHLVRRRGQEARLRCSPMKGHSHVYWYRQLPEEGLKFMVYLQKENIIDESGMPKERFSAEFPKEGPSILRIQQVVRGDSAAYFCASYRQGNTEAFFGQGTRLTVV.

V and J are TRBV5-1 and TRBJ2-5; D ambiguous. Trimming stripped 0 bases from V and 5 bases from J, with 11 bases between. The V gene's germline CDR1 is SGHRS and CDR2 YFSETQ. The length of the CDR3 is 14 residues. DNA for the CDR3: TGCGCCAGCAGCTTGGGGGCGAGATCGGAGACCCAGTACTTC. It is translated as CASSLGARSETQYF.

This chain connects TRBV7-7 to TRBJ2-1; D might be TRBD1 (6 bases). CDR3 length: 13 residues. Per germline, CDR1 SSHAT and CDR2 FNYEAQ (reference sequence). V dropped 6 bases and J dropped 7 bases, with 13 bases sitting between them. CDR3 sequence (DNA): TGTGCCAGCAGTCGACAGGAGAATAATGAGCAGTTCTTC. This codes for CASSRQENNEQFF. The full variable domain, completed using reference TRBV7-7 and TRBJ2-1, is GAGVSQSPRYKVTKRGQDVTLRCDPISSHATLYWYQQALGQGPEFLTYFNYEAQPDKSGLPSDRFSAERPEGSISTLTIQRTEQRDSAMYRCASSRQENNEQFFGPGTRLTVL.

Only one count was recorded for this clone. The chain uses TRBV2 and TRBJ1-2; TRBD1 aligns across 7 bases. This CDR3 region has 14 residues. With 6 bases clipped from V and 7 bases from J, the junction kept 11 bases outside the gene matches. The V gene's germline CDR1 is SNHLY and CDR2 FYNNEI. The chain's CDR3 is CASSNLQGYVGYTF. The CDR3 bases are TGTGCCAGCAGCAACTTACAGGGGTATGTTGGCTACACCTTC.

This sequence joins TRBV21-1 and TRBJ2-7; the table's D call TRBD1 went unverified against the DNA. TRBV21-1 is a recognized pseudogene. This CDR3 has 15 amino acids. The CDR3 loop reads CASTITGTGGLEQYF. The CDR3 DNA reads TGTGCCAGCACCATTACCGGGACAGGGGGCCTCGAGCAGTACTTC.

The chain has TRBV7-8 and TRBJ2-7; TRBD1 is a possible D gene (5 bases). The CDR3 is made up of 14 amino acids. Per the germline V gene, CDR1 is SGHVS and CDR2 is FQNEAQ. Trimming cost V 2 bases and J 5 bases, with 13 bases left between them. The CDR3 DNA follows: TGTGCCAGCAGCTTACTCAGGGCGGCCCACGAGCAGTACTTC. It specifies CASSLLRAAHEQYF.

The rearrangement joins TRBV6-6 to TRBJ1-1; possibly TRBD1 for D (6 bases). V lost 0 bases and J 0 bases, leaving 8 bases between the germline ends. The CDR3 consists of 15 residues. Germline V CDR1 and CDR2: MNHNY, SVGAGI (reference sequence). The DNA for the CDR3 is TGTGCCAGCAGTTACTCGGGACAACTGAACACTGAAGCTTTCTTT. Residues: CASSYSGQLNTEAFF.

The chain combines TRBV19 with TRBJ2-2; D might be TRBD1 (5 bases). This CDR3 spans 14 amino acids. Germline V gene lookup returns CDR1 LNHDA and CDR2 SQIVND (reference sequence). Deletions cut 8 bases from V and 5 bases from J, with 15 bases between. Here the CDR3 reads CASGQWGATGELFF. The CDR3 DNA reads as TGTGCCAGTGGGCAGTGGGGCGCGACCGGGGAGCTGTTTTTT.

This chain uses TRBV4-2 with TRBJ1-1; perhaps TRBD1 as D (5 bases). Trimming removed 2 bases at V and 8 bases at J, with 15 bases between. The CDR3 totals 14 residues. Germline V gene lookup returns CDR1 LGHNA and CDR2 YNFKEQ. Here the CDR3 DNA reads TGTGCCAGCAGCCAACCAGACAGACAAACCGAAGCTTTCTTT. This sequence encodes CASSQPDRQTEAFF.

The chain couples TRBV11-2 to TRBJ2-7; 7 nucleotides agree with TRBD1. CDR1 is SGHAT, CDR2 FQNNGV, per germline. Trimming removed 6 bases from V and 4 bases from J; junction bases left unmatched: 6. The CDR3 contains 13 residues. This CDR3 is CASSRDRAYEQYF. The CDR3 nucleotides read TGTGCCAGCAGTCGAGACAGGGCGTACGAGCAGTACTTC. Combining the CDR3 with reference TRBV11-2 and TRBJ2-7 gives the whole variable domain EAGVAQSPRYKIIEKRQSVAFWCNPISGHATLYWYQQILGQGPKLLIQFQNNGVVDDSQLPKDRFSAERLKGVDSTLKIQPAKLEDSAVYLCASSRDRAYEQYFGPGTRLTVT.

The chain joins TRBV5-1 to TRBJ2-1; TRBD1 is a possible D gene (5 bases). The CDR3 is 13 residues long. The germline gives CDR1 SGHRS, CDR2 YFSETQ. V was shortened by 4 bases and J by 7 bases, with 12 bases between the two germline ends. The CDR3 region has the DNA TGCGCCAGCAGCCCGGCGACAGAAAATGAGCAGTTCTTC. This translates into CASSPATENEQFF. Together with reference TRBV5-1 and TRBJ2-1, the CDR3 gives the full variable domain: KAGVTQTPRYLIKTRGQQVTLSCSPISGHRSVSWYQQTPGQGLQFLFEYFSETQRNKGNFPGRFSGRQFSNSRSEMNVSTLELGDSALYLCASSPATENEQFFGPGTRLTVL.

Notes on this clone: This sample includes further DNA sequences coding for the same CDR3. The chain links TRBV6-6 to TRBJ1-6, with 7 bases fitting TRBD1. With 6 bases clipped from V and 5 bases from J, the junction kept 7 bases outside the gene matches. CDR3 length: 15 amino acids. Germline CDR1 and CDR2: MNHNY and SVGAGI (reference sequence). For the CDR3, the DNA is TGTGCCAGCAGCTCCCCCGGGACAGATAATTCACCCCTCCACTTT. Translated, it gives CASSSPGTDNSPLHF.

This clone appeared a single time. The genes are TRBV7-2 and TRBJ1-5; TRBD1 might be the D (5 bases). Trimming took off 3 bases at V and 1 base at J, with 13 bases between the two ends. The germline gives CDR1 SGHTA, CDR2 FQGNSA. This CDR3 has 16 residues. The CDR3 nucleotides read TGTGCCAGCAGCTTCCTCAGGGCTGGAAGCAATCAGCCCCAGCATTTT. This gives the protein CASSFLRAGSNQPQHF.

This clone was observed once. The V and J genes are TRBV4-2 and TRBJ2-1; 11 nucleotides align to TRBD2. The CDR3 is 15 residues long. Germline CDR1 LGHNA, CDR2 YNFKEQ. V shed 3 bases, J shed 3 bases, and the junction held 1 base outside the gene matches. The CDR3 sequence: CASSQGLADYNEQFF. CDR3 DNA sequence: TGTGCCAGCAGCCAGGGACTAGCGGACTACAATGAGCAGTTCTTC.

As concerns this clone: One end of the junction fails to match germline, which may point to a read error. Other nucleotide sequences from this sample produce the same CDR3. The V gene is TRBV11-3, the J gene TRBJ1-6; 9 positions match TRBD1. The length of the CDR3 is 14 residues. CDR1 and CDR2 from the germline V gene are SGHNT and YENEEA. The CDR3 region is CASSQDRGNSPLHF. The CDR3 region has the DNA TGTGCCAGCAGCCAGGACAGGGGTAATTCCCCCCTCCACTTT.

The genes are TRBV2 and TRBJ2-5; 8 nucleotides agree with TRBD1. The CDR3 runs 16 residues. The V and J ends lost 4 bases and 1 base, in that order; junction bases with no gene match: 8. From germline, CDR1 is SNHLY and CDR2 FYNNEI. This CDR3 is CASSAYRGVRQETQYF. For the CDR3, the DNA is TGTGCCAGCAGTGCCTACAGGGGGGTGCGCCAAGAGACCCAGTACTTC.